Shown below are 9 T cell receptor beta chains from a single sample sequenced in a study of cytomegalovirus exposure and HLA in healthy donors. Here immunoSEQ multiplex PCR was the method, and the copy in TCRdb shows in-frame clones only, minus some. The sample carries approximately 130,000 clones, more than 70% recorded once. Sequencing was done on a sample of PBMCs. Receptors originate from a woman between 25 and 40 years old in good health and CMV-seronegative.

This clone was detected a few times. V gene TRBV14 combines with J gene TRBJ2-7; 9 bases line up with TRBD1. V lost 4 bases to trimming and J lost 5 bases; unmatched junction nucleotides: 9. This CDR3 comprises 15 residues. CDR1 SGHDN and CDR2 FVKESK come from the germline V gene. The CDR3 DNA reads TGTGCCAGCAGCCTCGGCGGGACAGGGTTCCACGAGCAGTACTTC. Translated, it gives CASSLGGTGFHEQYF.

This clone has more than one count but fewer than ten. In DNA form, the CDR3 reads TGTGCCTGTACCTACGCGGTGTTCTCTGGAAACACCATATATTTT. It translates to CACTYAVFSGNTIYF. This chain connects TRBV30 to TRBJ1-3, with D unclear. This CDR3 spans 15 amino acids. Germline loops: CDR1 GTSNPN, CDR2 SVGIG (reference sequence). V was trimmed by 6 bases and J by 0 bases, leaving 15 bases between them.

The chain has TRBV15 and TRBJ2-3; D is possibly TRBD2 (7 bases). The CDR3 loop spans 15 amino acids. Germline CDR1 and CDR2: LNHNV and YYDKDF (reference sequence). Trimming removed 5 bases from V and 2 bases from J, with 14 bases in between. In nucleotides, the CDR3 is TGTGCCACCAGCGTGGGGGGGGGCCCCACAGATACGCAGTATTTT. It codes for CATSVGGGPTDTQYF.

The chain employs TRBV9 and TRBJ2-3; perhaps TRBD1 as D (6 bases). The CDR3 length is 15 residues. Germline V gene data show CDR1 as SGDLS and CDR2 as YYNGEE. V shed 3 bases and J shed 2 bases, with 13 bases lying between them. CDR3 sequence: CASSAVGGNTDTQYF. The DNA for the CDR3 is TGTGCCAGCAGCGCCGTAGGGGGAAACACAGATACGCAGTATTTT.

This clone was seen once. The chain links TRBV6-5 to TRBJ1-3, with a tentative D call TRBD1 (6 bases). Germline V CDR1 and CDR2: MNHEY, SVGAGI. V lost 6 bases and J 7 bases, leaving 16 bases between the germline ends. The CDR3 length is 14 residues. The CDR3 spells CASSRDQGSNTIYF. CDR3 nucleotides: TGTGCCAGCAGCCGCGACCAGGGGAGCAACACCATATATTTT.

This clone was recorded once. The rearrangement joins TRBV2 to TRBJ2-3, with a possible D match to TRBD2 (7 bases). CDR1 and CDR2 (germline): SNHLY, FYNNEI. V gave up 11 bases and J gave up 0 bases, with 15 bases separating them. The length of the CDR3 is 14 residues. The CDR3 DNA reads as TGTGCCCCTAAAGGGGGGGCTAGCACAGATACGCAGTATTTT. Translation: CAPKGGASTDTQYF.

CDR3 loop: CAWGSGGISETQYF. The DNA for the CDR3 is TGTGCCTGGGGTAGCGGGGGGATCTCGGAGACCCAGTACTTC. This chain connects TRBV30 to TRBJ2-5, with 10 bases fitting TRBD2. Germline V CDR1 and CDR2: GTSNPN, SVGIG (reference sequence). The CDR3 contains 14 residues. Trimming removed 5 bases from V and 5 bases from J; junction bases left unmatched: 8.

The V gene is TRBV4-2, the J gene TRBJ2-1; 13 bases map to TRBD2. The CDR3 runs 19 residues. The V segment lost 1 base and the J segment 4 bases; nucleotides outside the gene matches: 10. Looked up from germline, CDR1 is LGHNA and CDR2 is YNFKEQ. The CDR3 DNA sequence: TGTGCCAGCAGCCAAGGCCCACTAGTGGGACTAGCGGGGTACAATGAGCAGTTCTTC. Encoded protein: CASSQGPLVGLAGYNEQFF.

The chain couples TRBV7-2 to TRBJ1-5, with a weak D call TRBD1 (5 bases). From germline, CDR1 is SGHTA and CDR2 FQGNSA. Trimming pared 5 bases from V and 7 bases from J, leaving 15 bases between. The CDR3 is made up of 14 amino acids. CDR3 sequence (DNA): TGTGCCAGCAGCCTTCGTCAGGGTAACCAGCCCCAGCATTTT. This translates into CASSLRQGNQPQHF.